This T cell receptor (beta chain) comes out of a study of blood T cell repertoires in COVID-19. Study at large: Acute and convalescent COVID-19 specimens originated in the United States, Italy and Spain. Sources were T cells, B-cell-depleted T cells, or PBMCs; the material itself was cDNA or gDNA.

Original handling: Quantification of nucleated cells was approximated via reference gene primer amplification. The data were produced by immunoSEQ multiplex PCR, yet TCRdb's version contains in-frame clones alone and is incomplete. V, J and clone size derive from that table, while D and trimming were established from the DNA sequence. The repertoire has tens of thousands of clones, more than 80% of them found once; the top ten carry roughly 2.8%. The V segment lost 8 bases and the J segment 4 bases; nucleotides outside the gene matches: 9. Germline V gene sequence: CDR1 MDHEN, CDR2 SYDVKM. The CDR3 has 17 amino acids.

The origin of this receptor is a man aged 45-65 years with acute or convalescent COVID-19. This chain links TRBV28 with TRBJ2-1, with 15 bases that match TRBD2. The sequenced sample was peripheral blood. The CDR3 DNA sequence: TGTGCCAGCCTTCGGACTAGCGGGAGGGATAGGTACAATGAGCAGTTCTTC. This codes for CASLRTSGRDRYNEQFF.